This T cell receptor beta chain was obtained from a study of blood T cells in healthy people across ages. This clonotype was observed a few times. Its antigen is not identified. Overall study findings and caveats: Shifts in expanded clonotypes may have been confounded by donor CMV status, which was unknown.

The CDR3 contains 16 residues. V lost 3 bases, J lost 2 bases, and 7 bases stayed unmatched. Germline CDR1 is DFQATT and CDR2 is SNEGSKA (reference sequence). Every donor provided roughly 10 milliliters of peripheral blood. A second PCR, run for about 7 to 11 cycles, used a sample-barcoded 5' primer plus a J-beta primer mix. TCRdb re-derived calls from the 5' RACE reads in MiXCR, one entry per CDR3 protein. The sample contains 1.5 million to 1.8 million distinct CDR3 sequences, approximately 39% of which appear only once. The receptor was isolated from a woman aged 18-29 years in good health. The V gene is TRBV20-1, the J gene TRBJ2-3; 11 bases are shared with TRBD2. The sequenced material came from blood. CDR3 nucleotide sequence: TGCAGTGCTAGTAGGGTGGGACTAGCGGTCACAGATACGCAGTATTTT. Its translation is CSASRVGLAVTDTQYF.